This TCR beta chain comes out of a study of cytomegalovirus exposure and HLA in healthy donors. V dropped 6 bases and J dropped 5; count of bases not matched to a gene: 7. Germline V gene sequence: CDR1 GTSNPN, CDR2 SVGIG (reference sequence). The CDR3 runs to 13 residues. Participants comprised healthy donors of bone marrow. Vbeta (60) and Jbeta (13) primers were used in the PCR. Libraries were prepared by immunoSEQ multiplex PCR; TCRdb keeps only in-frame clonotypes and omits some of them. The sample has some 91,000 clones, about 77% seen once. The rearrangement joins TRBV30 to TRBJ2-7; 10 bases are shared with TRBD1. This clonotype originated in a man aged 35 to 55 in good health and CMV-seronegative. Sequencing was performed on PBMCs. The CDR3 protein is CACARDRGHEQYF. The CDR3 DNA follows: TGTGCCTGCGCCCGGGACAGGGGCCACGAGCAGTACTTC.